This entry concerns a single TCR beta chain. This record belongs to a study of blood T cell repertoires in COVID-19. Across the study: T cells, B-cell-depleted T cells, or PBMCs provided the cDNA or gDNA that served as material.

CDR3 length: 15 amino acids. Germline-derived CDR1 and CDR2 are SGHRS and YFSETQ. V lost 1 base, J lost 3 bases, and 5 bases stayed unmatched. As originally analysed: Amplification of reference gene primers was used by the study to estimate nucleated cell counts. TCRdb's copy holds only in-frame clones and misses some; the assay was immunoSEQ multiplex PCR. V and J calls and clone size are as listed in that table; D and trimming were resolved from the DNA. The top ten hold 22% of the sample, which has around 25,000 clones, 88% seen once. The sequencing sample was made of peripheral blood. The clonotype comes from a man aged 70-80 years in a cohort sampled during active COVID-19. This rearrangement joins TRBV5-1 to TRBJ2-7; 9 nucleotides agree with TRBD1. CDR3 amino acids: CASSLRTGGSYEQYF. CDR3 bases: TGCGCCAGCAGCTTGAGAACAGGGGGCAGCTACGAGCAGTACTTC.